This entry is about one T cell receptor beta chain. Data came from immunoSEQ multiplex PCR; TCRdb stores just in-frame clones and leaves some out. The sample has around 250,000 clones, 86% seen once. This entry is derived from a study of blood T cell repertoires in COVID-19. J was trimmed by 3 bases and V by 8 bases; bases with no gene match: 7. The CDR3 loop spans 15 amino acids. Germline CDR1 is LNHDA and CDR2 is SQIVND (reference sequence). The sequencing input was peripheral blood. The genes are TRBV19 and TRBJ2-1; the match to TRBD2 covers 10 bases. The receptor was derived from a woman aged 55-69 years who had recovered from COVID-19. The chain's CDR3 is CASRSGTSVYNEQFF. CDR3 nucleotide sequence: TGTGCCAGTCGATCCGGGACTAGCGTCTACAATGAGCAGTTCTTC.